These 18 T cell receptor beta chains were all obtained from the same sample, sequenced in a study of blood T cell repertoires in COVID-19. TCRdb's copy holds only in-frame clones and misses some; the assay was immunoSEQ multiplex PCR. The sample includes 110,000 or so clones, under 85% seen only once; the top ten take 4% to 4.5%. Sequencing was done on a sample of peripheral blood. These TCRs come from a woman aged 70 to 79 with acute or convalescent COVID-19.

The gene calls are TRBV4-3 and TRBJ1-2; possibly TRBD1 for D (6 bases). The CDR3 runs 17 residues. Germline V lookup: CDR1 LGHNA, CDR2 YSLEER. Trimming shortened V by 4 bases and J by 8 bases, and 26 bases separated the two germline ends. The CDR3 DNA follows: TGCGCCAGCAGCCGCCAGTATCAGGCCGGGGGGGGCGGAGGCTACACCTTC. Amino acids: CASSRQYQAGGGGGYTF.

The chain links TRBV5-1 to TRBJ1-1; D is ambiguous. The V gene lost 0 bases and the J gene lost 4 bases, with 10 bases spanning the gap. The CDR3 extends over 14 amino acids. Germline V gene lookup returns CDR1 SGHRS and CDR2 YFSETQ. The CDR3 DNA reads as TGCGCCAGCAGCTTGGAAACCCTACCCACTGAAGCTTTCTTT. It translates to CASSLETLPTEAFF.

This chain joins TRBV7-9 and TRBJ2-1, with TRBD2 matching 12 bases. V trimming: 7 bases; J trimming: 6 bases; junction bases outside the gene matches: 10. Germline CDR1 SEHNR, CDR2 FQNEAQ (reference sequence). The CDR3 loop spans 16 amino acids. Written as DNA, the CDR3 is TGTGCCAGCACCTCCGGCGAGACTAGCGGGGGCAATGAGCAGTTCTTC. Amino acids: CASTSGETSGGNEQFF. Supplemented by reference TRBV7-9 and TRBJ2-1, the full variable domain reads DTGVSQNPRHKITKRGQNVTFRCDPISEHNRLYWYRQTLGQGPEFLTYFQNEAQLEKSRLLSDRFSAERPKGSFSTLEIQRTEQGDSAMYLCASTSGETSGGNEQFFGPGTRLTVL.

The rearrangement uses TRBV5-5 and TRBJ2-3; TRBD1 is a possible D gene (5 bases). Germline lookup yields CDR1 SGHKS and CDR2 YYEKEE (reference sequence). The CDR3 has 15 residues. Trimming shortened V by 1 base and J by 0 bases, and 9 bases separated the two germline ends. The CDR3 is CASSLRAGSTDTQYF. The CDR3 DNA follows: TGTGCCAGCAGCTTGAGGGCAGGGAGCACAGATACGCAGTATTTT.

The gene calls are TRBV2 and TRBJ2-1, with 7 nucleotides matching TRBD2. Germline CDR1 SNHLY, CDR2 FYNNEI. There are 14 residues in the CDR3. With V trimmed by 6 bases and J by 4 bases, 6 bases remained unmatched. CDR3 sequence (DNA): TGTGCCAGCAGCAGGGCTAGCGGATACAATGAGCAGTTCTTC. Its protein is CASSRASGYNEQFF.

The chain uses TRBV5-1 and TRBJ2-5; D unresolved. The germline V gene has CDR1 SGHRS and CDR2 YFSETQ. The CDR3 is made up of 13 amino acids. V shed 0 bases and J shed 5 bases, with 8 bases lying between them. The CDR3 DNA reads TGCGCCAGCAGCTTGGGGGCGTCCGAGACCCAGTACTTC. It is translated as CASSLGASETQYF.

The CDR3 nucleotides are TGTGCCAGCGGCGGACAGGGGACTTTCGATACGCAGTATTTT. Amino acid sequence: CASGGQGTFDTQYF. V is TRBV2 and J is TRBJ2-3, with 9 bases fitting TRBD1. This CDR3 has 14 residues. V lost 8 bases to trimming and J lost 6 bases; unmatched junction nucleotides: 9. CDR1 and CDR2 from the germline V gene are SNHLY and FYNNEI. The variable domain in full, completed from reference TRBV2 and TRBJ2-3, reads EPEVTQTPSHQVTQMGQEVILRCVPISNHLYFYWYRQILGQKVEFLVSFYNNEISEKSEIFDDQFSVERPDGSNFTLKIRSTKLEDSAMYFCASGGQGTFDTQYFGPGTRLTVL.

This chain joins TRBV27 and TRBJ2-7; TRBD2 matches at 10 bases. The germline V gene encodes CDR1 MNHEY and CDR2 SMNVEV (reference sequence). The CDR3 extends over 14 amino acids. V lost 4 bases, J lost 4 bases, and 4 bases stayed unmatched. The CDR3 region has the DNA TGTGCCAGCAGTTCACTAGCGGGGAAATACGAGCAGTACGTC. This codes for CASSSLAGKYEQYV.

V usage is TRBV28 and J usage is TRBJ1-5, with D uncertain. Germline V CDR1 and CDR2: MDHEN, SYDVKM. V lost 5 bases and J 1 base, leaving 12 bases between the germline ends. The CDR3 is 15 residues long. Written as DNA, the CDR3 is TGTGCCAGCAGTCTCTTAACGGGGAGCAATCAGCCCCAGCATTTT. This encodes CASSLLTGSNQPQHF.

This clone was picked up one time. The rearrangement joins TRBV13 to TRBJ1-1; D may be TRBD1 (5 bases). CDR1 is PRHDT, CDR2 FYEKMQ, per germline (reference sequence). Trimming took 5 bases from V and 3 from J, leaving 13 bases between them. The CDR3 covers 14 residues. The CDR3 loop is CASSQKGVYTEAFF. DNA of the CDR3: TGTGCCAGCAGCCAGAAAGGGGTTTACACTGAAGCTTTCTTT.

This chain connects TRBV9 to TRBJ1-6; unclear D gene. V was shortened by 0 bases and J by 9 bases, with 19 bases between the two germline ends. The germline gives CDR1 SGDLS, CDR2 YYNGEE. The CDR3 sequence is 17 residues long. The CDR3: CASSVGEGLGLGSPLHF. CDR3 nucleotides: TGTGCCAGCAGCGTAGGGGAGGGCCTGGGCCTGGGTTCACCCCTCCACTTT.

CDR3 sequence: CASSYQGHGYTF. The CDR3 DNA reads TGTGCCAGCAGCTACCAGGGCCATGGCTACACCTTC. The chain recombines TRBV5-6 with TRBJ1-2, with D perhaps TRBD1 (5 bases). V gave up 3 bases and J gave up 6 bases, with 9 bases separating them. In germline, CDR1 is SGHDT, CDR2 YYEEEE. CDR3 length: 12 residues.

A single count supports this clone. The CDR3 DNA reads as TGTGCCAGCAGTTTAGACTCCCGGGACAAGGAGTACTTC. This codes for CASSLDSRDKEYF. The gene calls are TRBV28 and TRBJ2-5, with a tentative D call TRBD1 (6 bases). Trimming took off 2 bases at V and 12 bases at J, with 16 bases between the two ends. CDR1 and CDR2 (germline): MDHEN, SYDVKM. The CDR3 spans 13 residues. The whole variable domain, filled in from reference TRBV28 and TRBJ2-5, reads DVKVTQSSRYLVKRTGEKVFLECVQDMDHENMFWYRQDPGLGLRLIYFSYDVKMKEKGDIPEGYSVSREKKERFSLILESASTNQTSMYLCASSLDSRDKEYFGPGTRLLVL.

This chain uses TRBV7-2 with TRBJ1-1; no reliable D call. Germline V gene sequence: CDR1 SGHTA, CDR2 FQGNSA. The CDR3 is made up of 14 amino acids. V was clipped by 5 bases and J by 1 base, with 11 bases between them. The CDR3 DNA is TGTGCCAGCAGCCAACAAGATCAGAACACTGAAGCTTTCTTT. This encodes CASSQQDQNTEAFF.

The rearrangement joins TRBV2 to TRBJ1-3, with D maybe TRBD1 (6 bases). This CDR3 is 15 amino acids long. The V end lost 3 bases, the J end lost 2 bases, and 11 bases lay between the germline ends. CDR1 SNHLY and CDR2 FYNNEI come from the germline V gene. CDR3 coding DNA: TGTGCCAGCAGTGAGAGATGGGGGCCTGGAAACACCATATATTTT. Translated: CASSERWGPGNTIYF.

The chain employs TRBV3-1 (or the pseudogene TRBV3-2) and TRBJ1-2, with unresolved D. Trimming took off 1 base at V and 8 bases at J, with 11 bases between the two ends. From germline, CDR1 is LGHDT and CDR2 YNNKEL (reference sequence). This CDR3 region has 13 residues. The CDR3 spells CASSQARVRGYTF. The DNA for the CDR3 is TGTGCCAGCAGCCAAGCTCGGGTGCGGGGCTACACCTTC.

The CDR3 coding sequence is TGTGCCAGCAGCTTAGGAGGGAACACTGAAGCTTTCTTT. The encoded protein is CASSLGGNTEAFF. V gene TRBV11-2 combines with J gene TRBJ1-1; D gene unclear. The CDR3 has 13 amino acids. The germline V and J ends were trimmed by 1 base and 1 base, with 4 bases remaining between them. From germline, CDR1 is SGHAT and CDR2 FQNNGV. Together with reference TRBV11-2 and TRBJ1-1, the CDR3 gives the full variable domain: EAGVAQSPRYKIIEKRQSVAFWCNPISGHATLYWYQQILGQGPKLLIQFQNNGVVDDSQLPKDRFSAERLKGVDSTLKIQPAKLEDSAVYLCASSLGGNTEAFFGQGTRLTVV.

This clone was picked up a small number of times. The J gene is TRBJ1-1, the V gene TRBV25-1, with TRBD1 matching over 8 bases. After removal of 4 bases from V and 7 bases from J, the junction contained 11 bases not matched to a gene. The CDR3 covers 15 residues. Germline CDR1 and CDR2: MGHDK and SYGVNS. The CDR3 DNA is TGTGCCAGCAGTGGAGCCAACAGGGGGGATTATGAAGCTTTCTTT. It specifies CASSGANRGDYEAFF.